Listed below are T cell receptor beta chains from one sample, sequenced in a study of blood T cell repertoires in COVID-19. Sequenced by immunoSEQ multiplex PCR; TCRdb stores in-frame clones only, minus some. Among roughly 250,000 clones listed, 82% were seen once. Sequenced material: peripheral blood. Receptor source: a woman older than 75 with acute or convalescent COVID-19. Each CDR3 is given with its conserved first and last residue. D genes are given only for firm matches. Size tells how often a clone was seen (once, few, many) or the class of an expanded clone, and some rows leave it out.

V gene	J gene	clone size	D gene	CDR3 protein	CDR3 DNA
TRBV11-2	TRBJ2-4	once	TRBD1	CASSLTRDSLAKNIQYF	TGTGCCAGCAGCCTGACCCGGGACAGCTTAGCCAAAAACATTCAGTACTTC
TRBV6-6	TRBJ2-2	NA	TRBD2	CASMAGGNTGELFF	TGTGCCAGCATGGCGGGGGGGAACACCGGGGAGCTGTTTTTT
TRBV6-2/TRBV6-3	TRBJ1-2	NA	NA	CASSYNGGRGYTF	TGTGCCAGCAGTTACAACGGGGGGCGAGGCTACACCTTC
TRBV6-5	TRBJ2-7	once	TRBD2	CASRLTSGVYEQYF	TGTGCCAGCAGGCTAACTAGCGGGGTCTACGAGCAGTACTTC
TRBV4-2	TRBJ1-6	NA	NA	CASSQDNPAGGSPLHF	TGTGCCAGCAGCCAAGATAACCCGGCAGGCGGGTCACCCCTCCACTTT
TRBV29-1	TRBJ2-1	few	TRBD2	CSGRTSGPNEQFF	TGCAGCGGCAGGACTAGCGGGCCCAATGAGCAGTTCTTC
TRBV5-1	TRBJ2-5	few	TRBD1	CASSLGVQGVGETQYF	TGCGCCAGCAGCTTGGGCGTACAGGGGGTCGGGGAGACCCAGTACTTC
TRBV10-3	TRBJ2-7	NA	TRBD2	CAISGPGLAGGLYEQYF	TGTGCCATCAGTGGTCCGGGACTAGCGGGGGGCCTCTACGAGCAGTACTTC
TRBV7-9	TRBJ1-4	NA	NA	CASSPEAGSNEKLFF	TGTGCCAGCAGCCCCGAGGCTGGGTCTAATGAAAAACTGTTTTTT
TRBV28	TRBJ2-5	NA	TRBD2	CASSLLAVKTQYF	TGTGCCAGCAGTTTACTAGCGGTTAAGACCCAGTACTTC
TRBV5-1	TRBJ2-7	NA	TRBD1	CASSLSRGDRGYEQYF	TGCGCCAGCAGCCTTTCTAGGGGGGACAGGGGCTACGAGCAGTACTTC
TRBV6-5	TRBJ1-1	NA	NA	CASVPYVAANTEAFF	TGTGCCAGCGTCCCTTATGTGGCCGCGAACACTGAAGCTTTCTTT
TRBV24-1	TRBJ2-1	NA	TRBD2	CATSSGRDNEQFF	TGTGCCACCTCTAGCGGGAGAGACAATGAGCAGTTCTTC
TRBV3-1/TRBV3-2	TRBJ2-2	NA	TRBD2	CASSQGRLAGSGELFF	TGTGCCAGCAGCCAAGGGAGACTAGCGGGATCCGGGGAGCTGTTTTTT
TRBV4-1	TRBJ1-5	NA	NA	CASSQDGTLNQPQHF	TGCGCCAGCAGCCAAGATGGGACTCTCAATCAGCCCCAGCATTTT
TRBV6-5	TRBJ2-7	NA	NA	CASSYSGEGVYEQYF	TGTGCCAGCAGTTACTCAGGGGAAGGAGTCTACGAGCAGTACTTC
TRBV5-4	TRBJ2-5	NA	NA	CASSSVRGANFQETQYF	TGTGCCAGCAGCTCCGTCCGGGGGGCCAACTTCCAAGAGACCCAGTACTTC
TRBV3-1/TRBV3-2	TRBJ1-1	NA	TRBD1	CASSQDRARDRVAFF	TGTGCCAGCAGCCAAGATCGTGCGAGAGACAGGGTTGCTTTCTTT
TRBV7-2	TRBJ2-7	NA	TRBD2	CASSLGQGLAGAYEQYF	TGTGCCAGCAGCTTAGGTCAGGGACTAGCGGGCGCCTACGAGCAGTACTTC
TRBV20-1	TRBJ2-1	NA	NA	CSASQRGLAYNEQFF	TGCAGTGCTAGTCAGAGAGGGCTAGCCTACAATGAGCAGTTCTTC
TRBV6-5	TRBJ1-6	NA	TRBD1	CASNKDRGSSPLHF	TGTGCCAGCAACAAGGACAGGGGGTCTTCACCCCTCCACTTT
TRBV28	TRBJ2-1	NA	NA	CASSPPWGGYNEQFF	TGTGCCAGCAGTCCACCATGGGGCGGATACAATGAGCAGTTCTTC
TRBV18	TRBJ2-1	NA	NA	CASSPITGNEQFF	TGTGCCAGCTCACCAATAACGGGGAATGAGCAGTTCTTC
TRBV7-6	TRBJ1-1	NA	TRBD1	CASSQTGGITEAFF	TGTGCCAGCAGTCAAACAGGGGGCATCACTGAAGCTTTCTTT
TRBV7-2	TRBJ2-3	NA	TRBD2	CASSLRVAGGYTDTQYF	TGTGCCAGCAGCTTACGGGTAGCGGGAGGGTACACAGATACGCAGTATTTT
TRBV6-5	TRBJ1-1	NA	TRBD1	CASSSGTGSTEAFF	TGTGCCAGCAGTTCGGGGACAGGGAGCACTGAAGCTTTCTTT
TRBV7-2	TRBJ2-3	NA	TRBD1	CASSLQRQGTDTQYF	TGTGCCAGCAGCTTACAGAGACAGGGTACAGATACGCAGTATTTT
TRBV7-2	TRBJ2-1	NA	NA	CASSSGTNYNEQFF	TGTGCCAGCAGCTCCGGGACAAATTACAATGAGCAGTTCTTC
TRBV30	TRBJ2-1	once	NA	CACTPFQGLDEQFF	TGTGCCTGTACCCCCTTTCAGGGCTTGGATGAGCAGTTCTTC
TRBV27	TRBJ1-2	NA	NA	CASSLSGARGNYGYTF	TGTGCCAGCAGTTTATCGGGTGCCAGGGGAAACTATGGCTACACCTTC
TRBV6-5	TRBJ2-2	once	NA	CASRRDKDTGELFF	TGTGCCAGCAGGAGGGACAAGGACACCGGGGAGCTGTTTTTT
TRBV7-2	TRBJ2-7	few	TRBD2	CASSRLAAGGYEQYF	TGTGCCAGCAGCAGACTAGCGGCTGGTGGTTACGAGCAGTACTTC
TRBV6-2/TRBV6-3	TRBJ1-4	few	TRBD1	CASSLGDRKNEKLFF	TGTGCCAGCAGTCTCGGGGACAGAAAAAATGAAAAACTGTTTTTT
TRBV7-9	TRBJ2-1	NA	TRBD2	CASSKGLANEQFF	TGTGCCAGCAGCAAGGGACTAGCCAATGAGCAGTTCTTC
TRBV28	TRBJ1-2	NA	NA	CASTTHSNYGYTF	TGTGCCAGCACCACGCACAGCAACTATGGCTACACCTTC
TRBV18	TRBJ2-3	NA	NA	CASSLVSSGTDTQYF	TGTGCCAGCTCACTGGTCTCTAGCGGCACAGATACGCAGTATTTT
TRBV7-3	TRBJ2-3	NA	NA	CASSLLGGGIDTQYF	TGTGCCAGCAGCTTGCTAGGCGGCGGGATAGATACGCAGTATTTT
TRBV12-3/TRBV12-4	TRBJ1-1	NA	NA	CASSLDQGTEAFF	TGTGCCAGCAGTTTAGATCAGGGAACTGAAGCTTTCTTT
TRBV27	TRBJ1-6	many	TRBD1	CASRISGTANSPLHF	TGTGCCAGCAGAATCTCCGGGACAGCAAATTCACCCCTCCACTTT
TRBV19	TRBJ2-1	NA	TRBD2	CASSVSLGLAIYNEQFF	TGTGCCAGTAGTGTCTCCTTAGGACTAGCGATTTACAATGAGCAGTTCTTC
TRBV19	TRBJ2-7	NA	NA	CASSMGREAVEQYF	TGTGCCAGTAGTATGGGCAGGGAAGCTGTCGAGCAGTACTTC